This T cell receptor beta chain stems from a study of cytomegalovirus exposure and HLA in healthy donors. The germline V and J ends were trimmed by 2 bases and 5 bases, with 15 bases remaining between them. CDR3 length equals 15 residues. Germline loops: CDR1 SNHLY, CDR2 FYNNEI. In the PCR, 60 Vbeta and 13 Jbeta primers were used. TCRdb keeps only in-frame clones here, not all; method: immunoSEQ multiplex PCR. The sample has about 160,000 clones, 84% seen once. This chain connects TRBV2 to TRBJ1-2, with D uncertain. The sequencing input was PBMCs. The TCR sequence derives from a man younger than 30 in good health and CMV-seronegative. This chain's CDR3 is CASSEWAGAPYGYTF. CDR3 bases: TGTGCCAGCAGTGAATGGGCAGGCGCGCCGTATGGCTACACCTTC.